What follows describes a single TCR beta chain. Trimming took 5 bases from V and 1 from J, leaving 9 bases between them. Germline V gene lookup returns CDR1 SGHDN and CDR2 FVKESK. The CDR3 has 14 amino acids. These data originate in a study of blood T cell repertoires in COVID-19. Profiled with immunoSEQ multiplex PCR; TCRdb holds only in-frame clones, not every one. The sample consists of more than 200,000 clones, 80% to 85% of them appearing once. The sequence came from a woman of 80 years or more with COVID-19, enrolled during active disease. Sequenced input: peripheral blood. The chain uses TRBV14 and TRBJ1-3; no firm D call. The CDR3 DNA reads as TGTGCCAGCAGCTTACAGATTTCTGGAAACACCATATATTTT. This gives the protein CASSLQISGNTIYF.